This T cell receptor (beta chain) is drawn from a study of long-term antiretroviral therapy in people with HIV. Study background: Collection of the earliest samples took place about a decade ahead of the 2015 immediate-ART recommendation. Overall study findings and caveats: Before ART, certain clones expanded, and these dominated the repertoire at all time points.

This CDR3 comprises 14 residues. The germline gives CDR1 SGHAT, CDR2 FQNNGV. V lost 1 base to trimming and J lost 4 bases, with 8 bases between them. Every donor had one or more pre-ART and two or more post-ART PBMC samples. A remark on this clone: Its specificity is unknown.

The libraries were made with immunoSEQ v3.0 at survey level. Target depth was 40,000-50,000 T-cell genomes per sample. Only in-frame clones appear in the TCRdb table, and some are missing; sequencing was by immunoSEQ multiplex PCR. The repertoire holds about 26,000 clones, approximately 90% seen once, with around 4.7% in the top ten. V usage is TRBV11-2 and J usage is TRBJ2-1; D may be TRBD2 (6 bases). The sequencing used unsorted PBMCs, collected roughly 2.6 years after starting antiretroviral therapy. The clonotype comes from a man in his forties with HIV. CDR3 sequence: CASSLVGGYNEQFF. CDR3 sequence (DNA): TGTGCCAGCAGCTTAGTTGGGGGGTACAATGAGCAGTTCTTC.